This T cell receptor beta chain emerged from a study of T-cell reconstitution after alpha-beta-depleted transplantation in children. Study-wide results and caveats: One year post-transplant, T-cell counts and diversity were largely derived from T cells produced anew. Surviving recipient cells, namely T cells and thymic progenitors, were the source of high day-60 TCRbeta diversity in some patients. There were reportedly several hundred expanded graft clones from which alpha-beta T cells came about two months after transplant.

This clonotype was seen a handful of times. Its antigen is unidentified. CDR1 and CDR2 (germline): SGHTA, FQGTGA. V was shortened by 4 bases and J by 0 bases, with 11 bases between the two germline ends. The CDR3 is 15 amino acids. It was with unique molecular identifiers that the TCRbeta library was prepared. Each CDR3 protein is one row after TCRdb ran MiXCR on the PCR reads. The profile shows a few hundred thousand distinct CDR3 sequences, 9.5% to 13% of them singletons. This receptor was obtained from a child in the first two years of life with acute myeloid leukemia, due to receive a stem cell transplant. The chain couples TRBV7-3 to TRBJ2-3; weak D call: TRBD2 (6 bases). Sequencing was performed on PBMCs, taken before TCRalphabeta/CD19-depleted stem cell transplant. The chain's CDR3 is CASSSVGLSTDTQYF. The CDR3 nucleotides read TGTGCCAGCAGCTCCGTGGGACTGAGCACAGATACGCAGTATTTT.